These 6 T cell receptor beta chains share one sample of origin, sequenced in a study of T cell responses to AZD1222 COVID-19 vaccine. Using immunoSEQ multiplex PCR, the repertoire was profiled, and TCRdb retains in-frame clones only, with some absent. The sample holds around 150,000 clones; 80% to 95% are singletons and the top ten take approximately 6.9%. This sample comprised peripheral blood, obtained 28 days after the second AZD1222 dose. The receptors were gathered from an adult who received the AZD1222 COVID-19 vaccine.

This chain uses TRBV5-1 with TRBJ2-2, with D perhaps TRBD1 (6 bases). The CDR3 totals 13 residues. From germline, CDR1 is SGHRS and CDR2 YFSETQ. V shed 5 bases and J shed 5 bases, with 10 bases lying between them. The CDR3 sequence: CASSAGETGELFF. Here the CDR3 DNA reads TGCGCCAGCAGTGCAGGGGAAACCGGGGAGCTGTTTTTT.

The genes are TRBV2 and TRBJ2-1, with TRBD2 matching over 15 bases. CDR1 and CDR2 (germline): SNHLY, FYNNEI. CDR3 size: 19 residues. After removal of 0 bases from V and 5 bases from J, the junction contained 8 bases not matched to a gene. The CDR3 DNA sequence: TGTGCCAGCAGTGAAGCGCTGGGACTAGCGGGGGGTGAGGACAATGAGCAGTTCTTC. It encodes CASSEALGLAGGEDNEQFF.

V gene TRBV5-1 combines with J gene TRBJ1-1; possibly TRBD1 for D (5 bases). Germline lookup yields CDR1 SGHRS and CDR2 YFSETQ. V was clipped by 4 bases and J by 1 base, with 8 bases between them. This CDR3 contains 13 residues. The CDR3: CASSAGQNTEAFF. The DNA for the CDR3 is TGCGCCAGCAGCGCTGGACAGAACACTGAAGCTTTCTTT.

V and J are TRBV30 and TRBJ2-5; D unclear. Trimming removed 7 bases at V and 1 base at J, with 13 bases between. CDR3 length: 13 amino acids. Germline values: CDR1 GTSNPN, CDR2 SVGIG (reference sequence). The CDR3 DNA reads TGTGCCTCCGGTCGGAGTTCCCAAGAGACCCAGTACTTC. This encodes CASGRSSQETQYF.

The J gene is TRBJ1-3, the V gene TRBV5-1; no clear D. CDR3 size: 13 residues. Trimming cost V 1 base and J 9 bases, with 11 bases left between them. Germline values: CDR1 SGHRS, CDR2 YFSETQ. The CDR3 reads CASSLWFLSTIYF. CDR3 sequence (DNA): TGCGCCAGCAGCTTGTGGTTTTTGAGCACCATATATTTT.

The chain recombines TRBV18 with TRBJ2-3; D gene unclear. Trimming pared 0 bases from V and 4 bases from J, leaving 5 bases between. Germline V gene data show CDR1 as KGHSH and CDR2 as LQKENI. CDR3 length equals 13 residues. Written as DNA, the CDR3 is TGTGCCAGCTCACCACCCACAGCAGATACGCAGTATTTT. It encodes CASSPPTADTQYF.